The present T cell receptor beta chain was sequenced within a study of blood T cell repertoires in COVID-19. The CDR3 covers 14 residues. CDR1 is MGHRA and CDR2 is YSYEKL in the germline V gene. The junction had 6 bases not matched to a gene; V was cut back by 5 bases and J by 3 bases. Assay used: immunoSEQ multiplex PCR; TCRdb lists only in-frame clones, some missing. The table shows fewer than 75,000 clones, with nearly 85% occurring only once. The clonotype was recovered from a human donor in a cohort sampled during active COVID-19. The chain carries TRBV4-1 and TRBJ2-7; 8 bases map to TRBD1. Sequencing was performed on peripheral blood. For the CDR3, the DNA is TGCGCCAGCAGCTACGGGACAGGCCTCTACGAGCAGTACTTC. Encoded protein: CASSYGTGLYEQYF.